This entry describes one T cell receptor beta chain. Its antigen is not identified. The sample originates from a study of vaccination and CD4 T cells after COVID-19. As to treatment: roughly 10-day PBMC culture with coronavirus spike peptide pools or control peptides (ViraFEST assay). The CDR3 spans 16 residues. V was shortened by 5 bases and J by 3 bases, with 18 bases between the two germline ends. The germline V gene encodes CDR1 SGHTA and CDR2 FQGNSA. Study-wide results and limits: The median count of SARS-CoV-2-reactive clonotypes rose from 21 to 38, not significantly.

The study sequenced cultured CD4+ T cell DNA using the Oncomine TCR Beta short-read assay. TCRdb re-derived calls from the PCR reads in MiXCR, one entry per CDR3 protein. Of fewer than 20,000 distinct CDR3 sequences in the sample, 45% to 65% were seen once. The rearrangement links TRBV7-2 to TRBJ2-3; D is perhaps TRBD2 (6 bases). The receptor was isolated from a human donor who had recovered from COVID-19. The specimen sequenced was CD4+ T cells from blood, cultured in vitro. CDR3 DNA sequence: TGTGCCAGCAGCCCCTTCGGAGGGGTACAAACAGATACGCAGTATTTT. This gives the protein CASSPFGGVQTDTQYF.